This T cell receptor beta chain emerged from a study of blood T cell repertoires in COVID-19. At the level of the study: Collection of acute and convalescent COVID-19 samples took place in the United States, Italy and Spain. T cells, B-cell-depleted T cells, or PBMCs provided the cDNA or gDNA that served as material.

The CDR3 is made up of 17 amino acids. The ends lost 7 bases at V and 6 bases at J; junction bases unmatched: 19. Looked up from germline, CDR1 is LNHDA and CDR2 is SQIVND (reference sequence). Per the authors' pipeline: Reference gene primers were amplified, and this amplification served to estimate nucleated cell counts. Clones were read by immunoSEQ multiplex PCR, and TCRdb kept only the in-frame ones, dropping some. V, J and clone size are taken as reported in that table, and D and trimming were inferred from the DNA itself. The sample shows fewer than 60,000 clones, roughly 86% of them seen only once.

The chain joins TRBV19 to TRBJ1-2; 8 bases agree with TRBD1. The source is a human donor in a cohort sampled during active COVID-19. The sequenced material came from peripheral blood. CDR3 protein: CASTPEAGGYTVDGYTF. Here the CDR3 DNA reads TGTGCCAGTACCCCGGAGGCAGGGGGCTACACTGTAGATGGCTACACCTTC.